A single sample is the source of the 12 T cell receptor beta chains below, sequenced in a study of shared clonotypes between healthy human individuals. Repertoires were generated with immunoSEQ multiplex PCR, while TCRdb's copy carries only in-frame clones and drops some. The sample shows more than 1,200,000 clones, approximately 98.5% of them seen only once. Sequencing input: naive CD4+ T cells sorted from blood. Sample subset: CD45RA+ positively selected. The receptors originated from a man aged 25 to 45 in good health.

This sequence joins TRBV19 and TRBJ1-1; maybe TRBD1 (5 bases). V lost 5 bases and J 5 bases, leaving 18 bases between the germline ends. The CDR3 contains 15 residues. Germline assignment: CDR1 LNHDA and CDR2 SQIVND (reference sequence). The CDR3 loop reads CASSARHQGETEAFF. CDR3 in DNA: TGTGCCAGTAGTGCTCGACACCAGGGTGAGACTGAAGCTTTCTTT.

The chain recombines TRBV18 with TRBJ2-7; perhaps TRBD1 as D (5 bases). The germline CDR1 and CDR2 sequences are KGHSH and LQKENI. The CDR3 spans 13 residues. Trimming took off 5 bases at V and 4 bases at J, with 12 bases between the two ends. The CDR3 sequence is CASSEGVAYEQYF. DNA for the CDR3: TGTGCCAGCTCAGAAGGGGTTGCTTACGAGCAGTACTTC.

The gene calls are TRBV18 and TRBJ2-7; no clear D gene. Germline CDR1 reads KGHSH; CDR2 reads LQKENI. The CDR3 has 16 amino acids. The V gene lost 1 base and the J gene lost 3 bases, with 16 bases spanning the gap. CDR3 DNA sequence: TGTGCCAGCTCACCACTCCCCCCTTTTAGGAACTACGAGCAGTACTTC. Translating it yields CASSPLPPFRNYEQYF.

The rearrangement uses TRBV10-3 and TRBJ1-1; D perhaps matches TRBD1 (6 bases). V was shortened by 10 bases and J by 3 bases, with 15 bases between the two germline ends. This CDR3 is 13 amino acids long. Germline CDR1 ENHRY, CDR2 SYGVKD. The CDR3 protein is CATVQGGDTEAFF. The CDR3 nucleotides are TGTGCCACTGTACAGGGCGGGGACACTGAAGCTTTCTTT.

This clone was seen once. This rearrangement joins TRBV7-9 to TRBJ2-1; D gene ambiguous. Germline V lookup: CDR1 SEHNR, CDR2 FQNEAQ (reference sequence). The V end lost 1 base, the J end lost 8 bases, and 12 bases lay between the germline ends. The CDR3 loop spans 14 amino acids. CDR3 DNA: TGTGCCAGCAGCTTAGGGTCTGCGTGGGATGAGCAGTTCTTC. This sequence encodes CASSLGSAWDEQFF.

The J gene is TRBJ2-7, the V gene TRBV29-1, with 7 bases fitting TRBD1. Looked up from germline, CDR1 is SQVTM and CDR2 is ANQGSEA. Trimming took 6 bases from V and 0 from J; bases not matched to a gene: 5. The CDR3 spans 13 residues. CDR3 protein: CSVGQESSYEQYF. The DNA for the CDR3 is TGCAGCGTCGGACAGGAAAGCTCCTACGAGCAGTACTTC.

The chain carries TRBV2 and TRBJ2-2; D might be TRBD2 (6 bases). In germline, CDR1 is SNHLY, CDR2 FYNNEI. The length of the CDR3 is 16 residues. V was trimmed by 6 bases and J by 7 bases, leaving 21 bases between them. CDR3 sequence (DNA): TGTGCCAGCAGGGAGCTCGGAGGGCCCAGTGGCGGGGAGCTGTTTTTT. Its translation is CASRELGGPSGGELFF.

The chain combines TRBV2 with TRBJ1-3, with D hard to call. CDR1 and CDR2 (germline): SNHLY, FYNNEI. This CDR3 contains 14 residues. Trimming cost V 2 bases and J 0 bases, with 5 bases left between them. This CDR3 reads CASSEIVSGNTIYF. CDR3 DNA: TGTGCCAGCAGTGAAATTGTCTCTGGAAACACCATATATTTT.

Comment on this clone: Other DNA sequences of this sample code for an identical CDR3. J is TRBJ2-7 and V is TRBV27; D is possibly TRBD1 (6 bases). CDR1 is MNHEY, CDR2 SMNVEV, per germline (reference sequence). The CDR3 has 13 amino acids. V gave up 3 bases and J gave up 0 bases, with 6 bases separating them. The CDR3 loop is CASSFRGSYEQYF. CDR3 DNA sequence: TGTGCCAGCAGTTTCAGGGGCTCCTACGAGCAGTACTTC.

The gene calls are TRBV5-1 and TRBJ2-2; D is tentatively TRBD1 or TRBD2 (5 bases each). V shed 0 bases and J shed 4 bases, with 16 bases lying between them. The germline V gene encodes CDR1 SGHRS and CDR2 YFSETQ. The CDR3 sequence is 17 residues long. The CDR3 loop is CASSLARGSGTTGELFF. In DNA, the CDR3 is TGCGCCAGCAGCTTGGCCCGAGGTTCAGGGACCACCGGGGAGCTGTTTTTT.

This chain uses TRBV18 with TRBJ2-7; 9 nucleotides align to TRBD1. Germline values: CDR1 KGHSH, CDR2 LQKENI. Trimming took 5 bases from V and 3 from J; bases not matched to a gene: 8. The CDR3 covers 15 residues. The CDR3 DNA sequence: TGTGCCAGCTCAACCGGGACAGGGTCGGGCTACGAGCAGTACTTC. This translates into CASSTGTGSGYEQYF.

The V and J genes are TRBV25-1 and TRBJ2-2; D is ambiguous. The V gene's germline CDR1 is MGHDK and CDR2 SYGVNS. The CDR3 length is 17 residues. Trimming stripped 6 bases from V and 2 bases from J, with 19 bases between. The CDR3 sequence is CASRKVASGSNTGELFF. In DNA, the CDR3 is TGTGCCAGCAGGAAAGTCGCAAGTGGCTCAAACACCGGGGAGCTGTTTTTT.